This T cell receptor (beta chain) was sequenced during a study of PD-L1 blockade in urothelial cancer. The CDR3 is 15 amino acids. J gave up 5 bases and V 6 bases, and 10 bases lay outside the gene matches. Germline assignment: CDR1 MDHEN and CDR2 SYDVKM. Time point denoted: peripheral blood 6 weeks after treatment start. Measured with immunoSEQ multiplex PCR; TCRdb has only the in-frame clones, and not every one. The profile shows about 120,000 clones, around 89% of them singletons. Findings of the study overall: A below-median TCR clonality in blood before treatment predicted better survival.

As to this clone: Its antigen is as yet unknown.

The clonotype comes from a man between 60 and 75 years old with urothelial cancer. The chain links TRBV28 to TRBJ2-4, with 7 bases identical to TRBD2. The sequencing used PBMCs, collected around atezolizumab (anti-PD-L1) treatment. The CDR3 sequence: CASSPPGEGENIQYF. CDR3 coding DNA: TGTGCCAGCAGCCCCCCCGGGGAGGGAGAAAACATTCAGTACTTC.